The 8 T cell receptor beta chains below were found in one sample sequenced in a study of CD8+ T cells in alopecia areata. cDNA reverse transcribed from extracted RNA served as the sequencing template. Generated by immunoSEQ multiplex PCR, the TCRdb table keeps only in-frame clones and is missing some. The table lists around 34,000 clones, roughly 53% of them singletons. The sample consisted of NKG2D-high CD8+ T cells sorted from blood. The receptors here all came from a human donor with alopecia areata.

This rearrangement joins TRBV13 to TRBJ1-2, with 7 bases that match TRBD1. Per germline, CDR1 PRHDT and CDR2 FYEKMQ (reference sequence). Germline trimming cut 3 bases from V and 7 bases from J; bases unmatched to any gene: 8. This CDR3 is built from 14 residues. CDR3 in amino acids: CASSFTGAGAGYTF. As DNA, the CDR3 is TGTGCCAGCAGCTTTACAGGGGCAGGGGCTGGCTACACCTTC.

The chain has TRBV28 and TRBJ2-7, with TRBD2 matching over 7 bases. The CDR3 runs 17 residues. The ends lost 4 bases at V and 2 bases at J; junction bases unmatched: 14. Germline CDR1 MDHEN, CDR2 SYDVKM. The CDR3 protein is CASSSPLAGTTAYEQYF. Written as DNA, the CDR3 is TGTGCCAGCAGTTCCCCCTTGGCCGGGACTACAGCCTACGAGCAGTACTTC.

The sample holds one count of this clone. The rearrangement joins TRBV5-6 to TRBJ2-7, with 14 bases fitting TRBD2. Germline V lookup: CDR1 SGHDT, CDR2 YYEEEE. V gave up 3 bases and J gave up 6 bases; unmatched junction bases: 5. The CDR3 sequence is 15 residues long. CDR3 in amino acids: CASSWGTSGSTEQYF. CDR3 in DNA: TGTGCCAGCAGCTGGGGGACTAGCGGGAGTACCGAGCAGTACTTC.

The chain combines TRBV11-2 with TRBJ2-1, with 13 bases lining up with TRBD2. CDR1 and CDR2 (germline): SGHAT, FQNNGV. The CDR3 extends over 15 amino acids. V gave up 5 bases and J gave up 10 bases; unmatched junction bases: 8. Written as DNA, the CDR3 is TGTGCCAGCAGCACCCCGACTAGCGGGGGGAGGGAGCAGTTCTTC. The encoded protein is CASSTPTSGGREQFF.

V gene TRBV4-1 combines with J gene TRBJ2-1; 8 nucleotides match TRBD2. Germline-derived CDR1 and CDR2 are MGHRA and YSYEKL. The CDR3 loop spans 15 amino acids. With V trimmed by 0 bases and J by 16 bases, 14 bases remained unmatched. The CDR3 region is CASSQDLGRAYNRFF. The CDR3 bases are TGCGCCAGCAGCCAAGATCTCGGGAGGGCCTATAATCGATTCTTC.

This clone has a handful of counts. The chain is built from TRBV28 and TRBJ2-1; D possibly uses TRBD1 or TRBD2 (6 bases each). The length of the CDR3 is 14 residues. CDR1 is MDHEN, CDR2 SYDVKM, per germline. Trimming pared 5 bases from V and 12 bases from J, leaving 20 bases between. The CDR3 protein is CASSAQGGGLGQFF. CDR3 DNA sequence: TGTGCCAGCAGTGCACAAGGGGGAGGTCTGGGGCAGTTCTTC.

CDR3 in DNA: TGTGCCAGCAGTTCCCCGGGACAGGGGTACAATGAGCAGTTCTTC. This gives the protein CASSSPGQGYNEQFF. This chain joins TRBV6-5 and TRBJ2-1; 10 nucleotides agree with TRBD1. The germline V gene has CDR1 MNHEY and CDR2 SVGAGI. J lost 4 bases, V lost 4 bases, and 4 bases had no gene match. The CDR3 loop spans 15 amino acids.

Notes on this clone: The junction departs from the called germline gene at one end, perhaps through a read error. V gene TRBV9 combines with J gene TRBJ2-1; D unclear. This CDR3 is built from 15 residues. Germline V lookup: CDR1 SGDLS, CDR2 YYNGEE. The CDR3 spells CASSPLRSSNNEQFF. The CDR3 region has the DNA TGTGCCAGCAGCCCTCTGAGGAGCTCCAACAATGAGCAGTTCTTC.